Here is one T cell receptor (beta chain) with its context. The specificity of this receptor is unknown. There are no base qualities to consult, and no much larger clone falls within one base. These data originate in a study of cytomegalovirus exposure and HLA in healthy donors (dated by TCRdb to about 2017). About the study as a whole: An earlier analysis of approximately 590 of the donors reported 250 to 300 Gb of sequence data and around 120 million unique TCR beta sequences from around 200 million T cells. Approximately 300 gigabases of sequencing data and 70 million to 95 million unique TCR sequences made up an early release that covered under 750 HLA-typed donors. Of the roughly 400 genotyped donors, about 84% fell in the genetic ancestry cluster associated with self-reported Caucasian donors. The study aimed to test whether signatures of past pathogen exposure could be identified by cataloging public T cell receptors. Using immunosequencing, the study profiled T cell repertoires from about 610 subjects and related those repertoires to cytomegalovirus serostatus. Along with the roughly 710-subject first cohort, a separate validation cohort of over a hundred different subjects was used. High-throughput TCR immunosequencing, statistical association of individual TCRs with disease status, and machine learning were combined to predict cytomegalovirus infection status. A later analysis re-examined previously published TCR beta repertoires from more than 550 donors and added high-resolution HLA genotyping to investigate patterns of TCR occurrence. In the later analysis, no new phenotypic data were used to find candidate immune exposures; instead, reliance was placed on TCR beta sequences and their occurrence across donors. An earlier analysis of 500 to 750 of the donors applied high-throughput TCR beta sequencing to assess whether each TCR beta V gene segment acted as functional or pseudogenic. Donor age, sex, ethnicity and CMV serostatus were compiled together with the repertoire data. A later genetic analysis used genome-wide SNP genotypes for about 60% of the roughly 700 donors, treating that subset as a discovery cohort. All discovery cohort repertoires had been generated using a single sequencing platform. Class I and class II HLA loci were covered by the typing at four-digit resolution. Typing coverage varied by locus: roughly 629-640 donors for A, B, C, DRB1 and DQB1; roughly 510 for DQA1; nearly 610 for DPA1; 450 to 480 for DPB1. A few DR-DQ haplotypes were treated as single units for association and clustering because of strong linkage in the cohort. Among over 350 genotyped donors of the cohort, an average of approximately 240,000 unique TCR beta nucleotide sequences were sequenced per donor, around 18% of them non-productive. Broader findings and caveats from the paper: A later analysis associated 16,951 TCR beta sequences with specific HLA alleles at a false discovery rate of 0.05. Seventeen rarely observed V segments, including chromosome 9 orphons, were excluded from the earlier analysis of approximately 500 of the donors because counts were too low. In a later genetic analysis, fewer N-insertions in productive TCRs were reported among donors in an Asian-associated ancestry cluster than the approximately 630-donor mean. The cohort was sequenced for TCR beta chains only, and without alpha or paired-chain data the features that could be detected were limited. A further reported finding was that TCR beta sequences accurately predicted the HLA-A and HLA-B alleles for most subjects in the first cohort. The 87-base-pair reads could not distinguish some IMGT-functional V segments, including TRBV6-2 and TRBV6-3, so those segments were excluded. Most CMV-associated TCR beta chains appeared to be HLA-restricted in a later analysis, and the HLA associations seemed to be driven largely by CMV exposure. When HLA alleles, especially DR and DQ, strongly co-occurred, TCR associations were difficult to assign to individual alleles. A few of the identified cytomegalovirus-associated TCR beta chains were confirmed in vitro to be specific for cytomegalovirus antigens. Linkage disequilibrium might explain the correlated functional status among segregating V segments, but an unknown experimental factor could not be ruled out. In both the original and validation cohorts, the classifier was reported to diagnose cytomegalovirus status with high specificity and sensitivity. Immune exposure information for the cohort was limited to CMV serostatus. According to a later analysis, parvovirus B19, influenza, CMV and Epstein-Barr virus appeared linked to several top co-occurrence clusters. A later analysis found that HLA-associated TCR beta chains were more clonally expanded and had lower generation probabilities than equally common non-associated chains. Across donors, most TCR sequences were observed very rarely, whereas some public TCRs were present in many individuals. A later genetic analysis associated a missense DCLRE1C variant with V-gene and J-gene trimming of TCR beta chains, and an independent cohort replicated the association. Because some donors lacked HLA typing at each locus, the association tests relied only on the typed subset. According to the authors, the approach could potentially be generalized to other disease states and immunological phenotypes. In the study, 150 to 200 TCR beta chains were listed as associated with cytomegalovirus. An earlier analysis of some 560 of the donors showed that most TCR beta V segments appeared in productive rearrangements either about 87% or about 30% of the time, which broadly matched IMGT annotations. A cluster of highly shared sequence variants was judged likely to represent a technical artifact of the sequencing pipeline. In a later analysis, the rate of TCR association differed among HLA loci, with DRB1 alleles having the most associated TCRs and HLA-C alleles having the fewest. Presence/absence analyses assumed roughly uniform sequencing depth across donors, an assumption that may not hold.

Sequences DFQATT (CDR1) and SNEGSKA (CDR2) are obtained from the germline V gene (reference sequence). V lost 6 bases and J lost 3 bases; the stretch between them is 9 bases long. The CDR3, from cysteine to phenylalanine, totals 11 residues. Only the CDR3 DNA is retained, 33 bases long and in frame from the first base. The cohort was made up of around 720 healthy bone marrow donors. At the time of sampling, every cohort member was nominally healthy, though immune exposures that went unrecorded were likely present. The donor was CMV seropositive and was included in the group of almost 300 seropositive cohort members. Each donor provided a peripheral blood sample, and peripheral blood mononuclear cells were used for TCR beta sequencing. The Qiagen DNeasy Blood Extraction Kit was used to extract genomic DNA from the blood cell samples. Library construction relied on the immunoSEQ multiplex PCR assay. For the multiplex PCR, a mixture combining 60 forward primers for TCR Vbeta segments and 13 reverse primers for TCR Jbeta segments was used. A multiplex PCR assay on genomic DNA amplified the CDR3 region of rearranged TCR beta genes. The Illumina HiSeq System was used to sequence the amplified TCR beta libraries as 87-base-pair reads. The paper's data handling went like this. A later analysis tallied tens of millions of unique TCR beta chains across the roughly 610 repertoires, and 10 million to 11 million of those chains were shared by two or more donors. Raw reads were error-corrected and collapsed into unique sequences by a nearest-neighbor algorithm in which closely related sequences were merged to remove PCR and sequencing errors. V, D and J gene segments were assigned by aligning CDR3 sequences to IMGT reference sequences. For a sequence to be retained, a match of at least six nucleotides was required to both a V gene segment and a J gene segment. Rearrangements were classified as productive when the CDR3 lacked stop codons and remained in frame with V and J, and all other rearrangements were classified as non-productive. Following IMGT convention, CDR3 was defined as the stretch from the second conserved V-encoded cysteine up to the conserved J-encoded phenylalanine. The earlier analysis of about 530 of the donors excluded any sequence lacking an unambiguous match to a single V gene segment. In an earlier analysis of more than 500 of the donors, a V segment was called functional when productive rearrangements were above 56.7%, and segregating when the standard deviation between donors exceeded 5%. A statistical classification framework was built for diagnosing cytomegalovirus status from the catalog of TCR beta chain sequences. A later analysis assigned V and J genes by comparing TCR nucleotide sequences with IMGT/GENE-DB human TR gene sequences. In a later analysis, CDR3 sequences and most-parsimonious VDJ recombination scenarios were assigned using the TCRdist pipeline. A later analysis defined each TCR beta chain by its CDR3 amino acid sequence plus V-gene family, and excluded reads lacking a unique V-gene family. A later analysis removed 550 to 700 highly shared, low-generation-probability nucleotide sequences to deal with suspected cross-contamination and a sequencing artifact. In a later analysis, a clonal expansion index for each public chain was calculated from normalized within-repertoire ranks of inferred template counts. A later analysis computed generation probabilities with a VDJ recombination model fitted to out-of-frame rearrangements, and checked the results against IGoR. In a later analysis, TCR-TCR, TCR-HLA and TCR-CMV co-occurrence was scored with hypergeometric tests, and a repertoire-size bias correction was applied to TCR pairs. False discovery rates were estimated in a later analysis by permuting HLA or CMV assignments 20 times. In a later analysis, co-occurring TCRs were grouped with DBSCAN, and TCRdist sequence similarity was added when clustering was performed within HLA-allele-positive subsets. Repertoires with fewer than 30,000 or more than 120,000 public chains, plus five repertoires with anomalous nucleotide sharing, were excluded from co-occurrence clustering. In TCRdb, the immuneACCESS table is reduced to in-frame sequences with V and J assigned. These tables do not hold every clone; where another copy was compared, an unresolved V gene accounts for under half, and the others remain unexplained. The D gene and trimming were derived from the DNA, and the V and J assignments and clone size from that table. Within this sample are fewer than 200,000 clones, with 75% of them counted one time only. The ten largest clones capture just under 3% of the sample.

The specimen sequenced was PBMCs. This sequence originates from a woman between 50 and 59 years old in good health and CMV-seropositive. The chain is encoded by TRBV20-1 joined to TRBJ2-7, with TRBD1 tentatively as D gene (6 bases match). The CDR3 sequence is CSAMTGYEQYF. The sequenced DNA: TGCAGTGCCATGACAGGCTACGAGCAGTACTTC.